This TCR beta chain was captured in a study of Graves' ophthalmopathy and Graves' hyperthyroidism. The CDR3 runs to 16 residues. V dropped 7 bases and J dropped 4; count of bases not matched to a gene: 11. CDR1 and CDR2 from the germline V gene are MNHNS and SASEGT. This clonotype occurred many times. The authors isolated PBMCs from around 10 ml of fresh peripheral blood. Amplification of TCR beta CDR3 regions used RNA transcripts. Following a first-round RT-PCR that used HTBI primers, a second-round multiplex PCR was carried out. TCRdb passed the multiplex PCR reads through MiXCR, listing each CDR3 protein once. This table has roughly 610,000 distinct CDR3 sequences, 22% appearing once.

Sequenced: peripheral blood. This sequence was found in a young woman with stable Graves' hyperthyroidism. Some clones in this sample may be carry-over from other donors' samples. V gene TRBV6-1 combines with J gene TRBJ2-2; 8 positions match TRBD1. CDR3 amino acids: CASNTPQGAGTGELFF. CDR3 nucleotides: TGTGCCAGCAACACGCCTCAGGGGGCTGGCACCGGGGAGCTGTTTTTT.